This TCR beta chain was found in a study of OX40 agonist ivuxolimab in advanced cancers. Study-level points and caveats: Expanded clones belonging to CD8+ T cells outnumbered, on average, those of CD4+. Some nonresponders also had low normalized T-cell clonal expansion.

TCRdb keeps only in-frame clones here, not all; method: immunoSEQ multiplex PCR. Among tens of thousands of clones, 60% to 85% were seen once, and the ten largest hold 7.5% to 10%. V lost 5 bases, J lost 1 base, and 9 bases lay in between. The CDR3 consists of 13 residues. Germline values: CDR1 SEHNR, CDR2 FQNEAQ (reference sequence). With respect to this clone: Its antigen is as yet unknown.

The receptor's source is an adult with an advanced solid tumor such as melanoma, head and neck, liver or kidney cancer. Sequenced material: CD4+ or CD8+ T cells sorted from blood, taken in a trial of the OX40 agonist ivuxolimab. The V call is TRBV7-9, the J call TRBJ2-7; D uncertain. The CDR3 bases are TGTGCCAGCAGCCCGGGCACTTCCTACGAGCAGTACTTC. This sequence encodes CASSPGTSYEQYF.